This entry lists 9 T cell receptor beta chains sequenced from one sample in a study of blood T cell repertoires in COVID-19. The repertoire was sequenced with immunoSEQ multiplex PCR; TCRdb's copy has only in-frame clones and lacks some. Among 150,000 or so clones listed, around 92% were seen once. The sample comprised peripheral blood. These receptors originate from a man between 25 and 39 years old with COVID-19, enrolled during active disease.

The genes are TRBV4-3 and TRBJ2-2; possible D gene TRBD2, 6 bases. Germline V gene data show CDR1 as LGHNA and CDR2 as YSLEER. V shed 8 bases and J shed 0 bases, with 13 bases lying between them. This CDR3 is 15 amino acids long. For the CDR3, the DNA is TGCGCCAGCTCCGGAGGGCTAACGAACACCGGGGAGCTGTTTTTT. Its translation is CASSGGLTNTGELFF.

The CDR3 here is CASSLDGGSWNEQFF. The CDR3 coding sequence is TGTGCCAGCAGCTTAGATGGAGGGTCTTGGAATGAGCAGTTCTTC. The chain recombines TRBV11-2 with TRBJ2-1, with a tentative D call TRBD2 (6 bases). Trimming took off 0 bases at V and 7 bases at J, with 13 bases between the two ends. CDR3 size: 15 residues. From germline, CDR1 is SGHAT and CDR2 FQNNGV.

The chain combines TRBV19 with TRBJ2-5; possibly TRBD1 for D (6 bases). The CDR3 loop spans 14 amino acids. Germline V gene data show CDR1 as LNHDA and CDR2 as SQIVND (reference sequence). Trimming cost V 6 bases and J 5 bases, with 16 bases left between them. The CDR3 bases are TGTGCCAGTAGGCAGGGGACGCCTCTCGAGACCCAGTACTTC. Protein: CASRQGTPLETQYF. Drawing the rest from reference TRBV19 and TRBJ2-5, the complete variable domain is DGGITQSPKYLFRKEGQNVTLSCEQNLNHDAMYWYRQDPGQGLRLIYYSQIVNDFQKGDIAEGYSVSREKKESFPLTVTSAQKNPTAFYLCASRQGTPLETQYFGPGTRLLVL.

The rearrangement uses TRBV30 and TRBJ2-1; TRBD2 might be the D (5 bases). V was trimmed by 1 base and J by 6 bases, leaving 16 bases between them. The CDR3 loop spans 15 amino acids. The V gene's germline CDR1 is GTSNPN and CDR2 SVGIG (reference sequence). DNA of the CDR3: TGTGCCTGGAGTGCCAGGACTGGTGTGGTCAATGAGCAGTTCTTC. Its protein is CAWSARTGVVNEQFF.

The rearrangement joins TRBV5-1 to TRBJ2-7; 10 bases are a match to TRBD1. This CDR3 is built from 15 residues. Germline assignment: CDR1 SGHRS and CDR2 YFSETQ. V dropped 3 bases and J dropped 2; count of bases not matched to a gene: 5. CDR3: CASSSRTGGTYEQYF. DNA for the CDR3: TGCGCCAGCAGCTCCCGGACAGGGGGTACCTACGAGCAGTACTTC.

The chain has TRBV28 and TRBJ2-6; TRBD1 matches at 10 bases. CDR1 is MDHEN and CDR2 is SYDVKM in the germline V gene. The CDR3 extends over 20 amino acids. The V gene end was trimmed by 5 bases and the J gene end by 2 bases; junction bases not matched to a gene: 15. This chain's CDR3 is CASSTQGQGFSGPGANVLTF. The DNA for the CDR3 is TGTGCCAGCAGTACCCAGGGACAGGGGTTTTCAGGGCCTGGGGCCAACGTCCTGACTTTC. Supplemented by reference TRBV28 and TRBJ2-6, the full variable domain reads DVKVTQSSRYLVKRTGEKVFLECVQDMDHENMFWYRQDPGLGLRLIYFSYDVKMKEKGDIPEGYSVSREKKERFSLILESASTNQTSMYLCASSTQGQGFSGPGANVLTFGAGSRLTVL.

CDR3 sequence: CSASGLAGLEDTQYF. The CDR3 DNA follows: TGCAGTGCTAGTGGGCTAGCGGGATTGGAAGATACGCAGTATTTT. The gene calls are TRBV20-1 and TRBJ2-3, with TRBD2 matching 9 bases. From germline, CDR1 is DFQATT and CDR2 SNEGSKA (reference sequence). The CDR3 runs 15 residues. The V gene end was trimmed by 3 bases and the J gene end by 5 bases; junction bases not matched to a gene: 9.

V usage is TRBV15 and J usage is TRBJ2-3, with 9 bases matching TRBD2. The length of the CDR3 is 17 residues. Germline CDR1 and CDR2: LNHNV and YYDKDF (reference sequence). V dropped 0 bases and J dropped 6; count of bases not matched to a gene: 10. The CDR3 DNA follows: TGTGCCACCAGCAGAGATCTTAACGCGGGGGGGCAGGATACGCAGTATTTT. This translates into CATSRDLNAGGQDTQYF.

DNA of the CDR3: TGTGCCATCAGTGCGACAGGGATTGGGGAGACCCAGTACTTC. The encoded protein is CAISATGIGETQYF. The chain carries TRBV10-3 and TRBJ2-5; TRBD1 aligns across 7 bases. Germline assignment: CDR1 ENHRY and CDR2 SYGVKD. Losses at the gene ends were 4 bases for V and 5 bases for J; bases not matched to a gene: 7. The CDR3 totals 14 residues.